Listed below are T cell receptor beta chains from one sample, sequenced in a study of tumor T cells in aggressive B-cell lymphoma. TCRdb keeps only in-frame clones here, not all; method: immunoSEQ multiplex PCR. The data show fewer than 5,500 clones, just under 95% seen once. Sample: tumor tissue. The receptors stem from an adult with diffuse large B cell lymphoma. The CDR3 runs from the conserved cysteine through the conserved F or W. D genes are given only for firm matches. Some rows have no size entry. The others give once, few or many, or a class for an expanded clone.

D gene,J gene,clone size,V gene,CDR3 DNA,CDR3 protein
-,TRBJ2-1,-,TRBV5-1,TGCGCCAGCAGCTTATTGGGGGCGGACAATGAGCAGTTCTTC,CASSLLGADNEQFF
TRBD1,TRBJ1-2,-,TRBV19,TGTGCCAGTAGTATAGATCGGGACAGGGGGTATGGCTACACCTTC,CASSIDRDRGYGYTF
TRBD1,TRBJ1-2,-,TRBV18,TGTGCCAGCTCACCGGCGATACAGGGGGCGGGTGGCTACACCTTC,CASSPAIQGAGGYTF
TRBD2,TRBJ2-3,-,TRBV7-3,TGTGCCAGCGGGGAGGGGGATACGCAGTATTTT,CASGEGDTQYF
-,TRBJ1-1,-,TRBV28,TGTGCCAGCAGCCCTACCCTTCTTTTGGTAGGGGGCACTGAAGCTTTCTTT,CASSPTLLLVGGTEAFF
-,TRBJ1-5,-,TRBV7-2,TGTGCCAGCAGCTTTTTAGGGGGAAGTCAGCCCCAGCATTTT,CASSFLGGSQPQHF
TRBD2,TRBJ2-5,-,TRBV5-4,TGTGCCAGCTCATCGACTAGCAAAGAGACCCAGTACTTC,CASSSTSKETQYF
-,TRBJ2-1,-,TRBV7-9,TGTGCCAGCAGCTTAGCAACAGTCTACAATGAGCAGTTCTTC,CASSLATVYNEQFF
TRBD1,TRBJ2-7,-,TRBV7-9,TGTGCCAGCAGCTGGGGACAGCGAGGGGGTGAGCAGTACTTC,CASSWGQRGGEQYF
TRBD2,TRBJ2-7,-,TRBV6-6,TGTGCCAGCGGGGGGGACGCAACCTACGAGCAGTACTTC,CASGGDATYEQYF
-,TRBJ1-3,once,TRBV4-2,TGTGCCAGCAGCCAACAAACAGGGCACAGAAACACCATATATTTT,CASSQQTGHRNTIYF
TRBD1,TRBJ2-7,-,TRBV30,TGTGCCTTACGGACAGGGATGACCTACGAGCAGTACTTC,CALRTGMTYEQYF
-,TRBJ2-1,-,TRBV6-5,TGTGCCAGCAGTTACTCGGCAGGGGTCAATGAGCAGTTCTTC,CASSYSAGVNEQFF
-,TRBJ2-3,-,TRBV12-5,TGTGCTAGTGGTTTGGAGGCTAGAGCTAGCACAGATACGCAGTATTTT,CASGLEARASTDTQYF
-,TRBJ2-7,-,TRBV29-1,TGCAGCGTTCTCTCCTACGAGCAGTACTTC,CSVLSYEQYF
-,TRBJ1-2,-,TRBV28,TGTGCCAGCAGTTTATGGGGCGTGGGGGGGGCCTATGGCTACACCTTC,CASSLWGVGGAYGYTF
TRBD2,TRBJ2-5,-,TRBV27,TGTGCCAGCAGTTTTCTTAGCGGGGGAGGAGAGACCCAGTACTTC,CASSFLSGGGETQYF
-,TRBJ1-6,once,TRBV10-3,TGTGCCATCGGGGAGGAGGGGTTGGAGAATTCACCCCTCCACTTT,CAIGEEGLENSPLHF
-,TRBJ2-7,-,TRBV30,TGTGCCTGGAGTCCGTTTGGGACAAGGATTTACGAGCAGTACTTC,CAWSPFGTRIYEQYF
-,TRBJ2-1,-,TRBV30,TGTGCCTGGAGTGTAGGAGGCCGGCTAGAGCAGTTCTTC,CAWSVGGRLEQFF
TRBD1,TRBJ2-5,-,TRBV11-3,TGTGCCAGCAGCTCTAGGGGACAGGGGGGGGGTTTCCAGGAGACCCAGTACTTC,CASSSRGQGGGFQETQYF
-,TRBJ1-1,-,TRBV18,TGTGCCAGCTCGCGGGACGGCATGAACACTGAAGCTTTCTTT,CASSRDGMNTEAFF
-,TRBJ2-6,-,TRBV18,TGTGCCAGCTCACCACTACAAGGACAGTCTGGGGCCAACGTCCTGACTTTC,CASSPLQGQSGANVLTF
-,TRBJ2-5,-,TRBV5-4,TGTGCCAGCAGCTTGGATAAGGACAACCAAGAGACCCAGTACTTC,CASSLDKDNQETQYF
TRBD2,TRBJ2-3,-,TRBV4-1,TGCGCCAGCAGCCCACCCCTAGCGGCAACGCAGTATTTT,CASSPPLAATQYF
TRBD1,TRBJ1-2,-,TRBV27,TGTGCCAGCAGCTTGACAGGGGGCTATGGCTACACCTTC,CASSLTGGYGYTF
TRBD2,TRBJ2-7,-,TRBV28,TGTGCCAGCAGTTCTTGGACTAGCGGGCTGTCCTACGAGCAGTACTTC,CASSSWTSGLSYEQYF
-,TRBJ2-3,once,TRBV9,TGTGCCAGCAGCGTTATGGGGCCCACAGATACGCAGTATTTT,CASSVMGPTDTQYF
TRBD2,TRBJ2-1,-,TRBV27,TGTGCCAGCAGTCTCCGACTAGCGGGGTACAATGAGCAGTTCTTC,CASSLRLAGYNEQFF
-,TRBJ2-5,-,TRBV2,TGTGCCAGCAGTGACGGGGGGCCGGGGGAGACCCAGTACTTC,CASSDGGPGETQYF
-,TRBJ2-7,-,TRBV2,TGTGCCACCCTCGACAGCTACGAGCAGTACTTC,CATLDSYEQYF
-,TRBJ2-3,once,TRBV6-6,TGTGCCAGCAGTTACCGTGGGGCCTTCACAGATACGCAGTATTTT,CASSYRGAFTDTQYF
-,TRBJ1-1,-,TRBV7-2,TGTGCCACGCACCTGGGGGCGAGAACTGAAGCTTTCTTT,CATHLGARTEAFF
TRBD1,TRBJ2-7,-,TRBV29-1,TGCAGCGTTGAAGATGATGGGACAGGCTCATCCTACGAGCAGTACTTC,CSVEDDGTGSSYEQYF
-,TRBJ1-2,-,TRBV28,TGTGCCACGGGGTCCACGTCTAACTATGGCTACACCTTC,CATGSTSNYGYTF
TRBD2,TRBJ2-1,-,TRBV4-1,TGCGCCAGCAGCGGGAGCGGGGGGAACTACAATGAGCAGTTCTTC,CASSGSGGNYNEQFF
-,TRBJ2-5,-,TRBV28,TGTGCCAGCAGTTTATGGGAGGACCTTTCGCAAGAGACCCAGTACTTC,CASSLWEDLSQETQYF
-,TRBJ2-2,-,TRBV4-2,TGTGCCAGCAGCCCCTCGGTCAGCGCGAACACCGGGGAGCTGTTTTTT,CASSPSVSANTGELFF
-,TRBJ2-7,-,TRBV2,TGTGCCAGTCCGCCGGGACTCCCACGAAGCTCCTACGAGCAGTACTTC,CASPPGLPRSSYEQYF
TRBD2,TRBJ2-7,-,TRBV29-1,TGCAGCGTTGAAGATCGAAGCGGGAGGGCGAAGGAGCAGTACTTC,CSVEDRSGRAKEQYF
-,TRBJ1-6,-,TRBV7-2,TGTGCCAGCAACAGTAAGGCCAGGTCAGGAGGGTCACCCCTCCACTTT,CASNSKARSGGSPLHF
-,TRBJ2-2,-,TRBV2,TGTGCCAGCAGTGCAGAGGTCGGGGAGCTGTTTTTT,CASSAEVGELFF
TRBD1,TRBJ2-7,-,TRBV10-1,TGCGCCAGCAGTGAAGGGACAGGGTCTACCTACGAGCAGTACTTC,CASSEGTGSTYEQYF
-,TRBJ2-7,once,TRBV29-1,TGCAGCGTTGATTCAGGACGGACTAATTACGAGCAGTACTTC,CSVDSGRTNYEQYF
TRBD1,TRBJ2-2,-,TRBV28,TGTGCCAGCAGTCTCCGGACAGGTACCGGGGAGCTGTTTTTT,CASSLRTGTGELFF
-,TRBJ2-1,-,TRBV7-9,TGTGCCAGCAGCTTAGAGACTAGCTCCTACAATGAGCAGTTCTTC,CASSLETSSYNEQFF
-,TRBJ2-3,once,TRBV19,TGTGCCAGTAGTATCCGACTGATTACACTAAGCACAAATACGCAGTATTTT,CASSIRLITLSTNTQYF
-,TRBJ2-5,-,TRBV6-5,TGTGCCAGCAGTTTATTAGCGGTAGGTCCGGAGACCCAGTACTTC,CASSLLAVGPETQYF
-,TRBJ2-5,-,TRBV28,TGTACCAGCAGTTTATGGGAGGACCTTTCGCAAGAGACCCAGTACTTC,CTSSLWEDLSQETQYF
TRBD1,TRBJ2-7,-,TRBV28,TGTGCCAGCAGTCCCGTGTGGGACAGATACTCCTACGAGCAGTACTTC,CASSPVWDRYSYEQYF
TRBD2,TRBJ2-4,-,TRBV5-1,TGCGCCAGCAGCTCCGGGACTAGCGGGGAAATTCAGTACTTC,CASSSGTSGEIQYF